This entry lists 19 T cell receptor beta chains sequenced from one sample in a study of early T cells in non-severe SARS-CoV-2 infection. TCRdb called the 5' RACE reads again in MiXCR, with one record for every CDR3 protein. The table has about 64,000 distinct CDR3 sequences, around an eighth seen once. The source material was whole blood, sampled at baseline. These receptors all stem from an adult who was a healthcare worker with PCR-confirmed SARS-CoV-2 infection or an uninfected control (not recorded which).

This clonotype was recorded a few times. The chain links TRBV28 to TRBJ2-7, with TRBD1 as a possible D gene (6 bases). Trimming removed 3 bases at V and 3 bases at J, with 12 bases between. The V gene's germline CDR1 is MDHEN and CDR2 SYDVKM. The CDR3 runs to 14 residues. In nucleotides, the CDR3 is TGTGCCAGCAGTTTTTTTGGACAGAACTACGAGCAGTACTTC. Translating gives CASSFFGQNYEQYF.

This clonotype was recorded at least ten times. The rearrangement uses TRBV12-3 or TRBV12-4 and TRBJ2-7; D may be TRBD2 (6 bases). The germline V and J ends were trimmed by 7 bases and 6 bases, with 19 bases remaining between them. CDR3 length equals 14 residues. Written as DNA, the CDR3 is TGTGCCAGCAACATGGTGGGGACTGAGAGCGAGCAGTACTTC. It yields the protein CASNMVGTESEQYF.

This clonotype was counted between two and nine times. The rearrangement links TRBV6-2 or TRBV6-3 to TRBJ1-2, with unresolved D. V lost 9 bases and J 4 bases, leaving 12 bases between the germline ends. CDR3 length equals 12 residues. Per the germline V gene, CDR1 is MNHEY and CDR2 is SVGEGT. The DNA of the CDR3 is TGTGCCAGTTCTCCGGGGATCTATGGCTACACCTTC. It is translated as CASSPGIYGYTF.

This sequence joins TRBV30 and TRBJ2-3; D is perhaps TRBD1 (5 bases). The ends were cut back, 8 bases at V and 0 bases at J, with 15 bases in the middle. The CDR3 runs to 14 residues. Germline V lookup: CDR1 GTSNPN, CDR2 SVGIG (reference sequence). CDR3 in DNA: TGTGCCGGGGTTCCGACAGTAAGCACAGATACGCAGTATTTT. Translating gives CAGVPTVSTDTQYF.

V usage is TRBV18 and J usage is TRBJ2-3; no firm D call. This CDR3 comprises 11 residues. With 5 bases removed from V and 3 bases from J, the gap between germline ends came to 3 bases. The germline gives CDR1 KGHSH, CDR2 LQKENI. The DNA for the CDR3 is TGTGCCAGCTCAACTACAGATACGCAGTATTTT. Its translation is CASSTTDTQYF.

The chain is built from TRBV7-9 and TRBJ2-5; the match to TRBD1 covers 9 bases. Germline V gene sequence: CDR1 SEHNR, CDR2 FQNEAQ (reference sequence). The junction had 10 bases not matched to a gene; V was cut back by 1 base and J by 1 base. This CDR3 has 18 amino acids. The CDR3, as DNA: TGTGCCAGCAGCTTAGGAGGACAGGGGCTGAGGTCCCAAGAGACCCAGTACTTC. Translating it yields CASSLGGQGLRSQETQYF.

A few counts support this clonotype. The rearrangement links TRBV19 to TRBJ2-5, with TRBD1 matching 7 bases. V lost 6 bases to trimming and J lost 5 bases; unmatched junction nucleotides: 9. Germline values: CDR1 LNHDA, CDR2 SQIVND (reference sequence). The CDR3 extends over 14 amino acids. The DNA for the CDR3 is TGTGCCAGTAGAAAAGGGGGCGAAGCGGAGACCCAGTACTTC. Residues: CASRKGGEAETQYF.

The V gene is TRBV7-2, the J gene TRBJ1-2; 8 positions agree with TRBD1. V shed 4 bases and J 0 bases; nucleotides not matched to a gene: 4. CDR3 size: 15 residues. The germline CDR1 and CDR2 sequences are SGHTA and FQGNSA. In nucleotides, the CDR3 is TGTGCCAGCAGCTCGACAGGGGCCACTAACTATGGCTACACCTTC. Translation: CASSSTGATNYGYTF.

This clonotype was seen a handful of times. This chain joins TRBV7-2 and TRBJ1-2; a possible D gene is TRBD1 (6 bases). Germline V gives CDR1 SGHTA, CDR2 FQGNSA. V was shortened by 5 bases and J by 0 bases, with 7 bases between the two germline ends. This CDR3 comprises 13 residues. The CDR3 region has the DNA TGTGCCAGCAGCGGGGGGCCTAACTATGGCTACACCTTC. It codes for CASSGGPNYGYTF.

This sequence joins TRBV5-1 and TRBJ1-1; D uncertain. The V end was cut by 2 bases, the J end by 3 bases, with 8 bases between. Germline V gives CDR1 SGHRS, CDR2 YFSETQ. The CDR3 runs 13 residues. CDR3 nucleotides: TGCGCCAGCAGCTTCGGGTCCGACACTGAAGCTTTCTTT. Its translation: CASSFGSDTEAFF. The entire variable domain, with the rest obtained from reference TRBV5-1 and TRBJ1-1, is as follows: KAGVTQTPRYLIKTRGQQVTLSCSPISGHRSVSWYQQTPGQGLQFLFEYFSETQRNKGNFPGRFSGRQFSNSRSEMNVSTLELGDSALYLCASSFGSDTEAFFGQGTRLTVV.

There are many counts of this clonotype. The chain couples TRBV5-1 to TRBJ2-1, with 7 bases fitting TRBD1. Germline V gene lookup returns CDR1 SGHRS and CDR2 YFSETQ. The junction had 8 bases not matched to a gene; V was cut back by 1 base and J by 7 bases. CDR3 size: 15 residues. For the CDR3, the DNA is TGCGCCAGCAGCTTGAGACAGGGAACAGGGAATGAGCAGTTCTTC. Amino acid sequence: CASSLRQGTGNEQFF.

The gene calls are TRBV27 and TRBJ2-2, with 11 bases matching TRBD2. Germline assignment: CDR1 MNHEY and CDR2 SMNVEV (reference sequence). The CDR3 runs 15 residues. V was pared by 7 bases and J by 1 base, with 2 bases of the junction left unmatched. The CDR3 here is CASTLAGGNTGELFF. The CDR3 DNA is TGTGCCAGCACCCTAGCGGGGGGGAACACCGGGGAGCTGTTTTTT.

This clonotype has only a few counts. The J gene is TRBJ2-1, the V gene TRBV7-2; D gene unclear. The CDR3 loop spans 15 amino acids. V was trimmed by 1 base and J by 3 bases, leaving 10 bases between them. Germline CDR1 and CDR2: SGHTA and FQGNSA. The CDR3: CASSLGADIYNEQFF. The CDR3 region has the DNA TGTGCCAGCAGCTTAGGTGCGGATATCTACAATGAGCAGTTCTTC.

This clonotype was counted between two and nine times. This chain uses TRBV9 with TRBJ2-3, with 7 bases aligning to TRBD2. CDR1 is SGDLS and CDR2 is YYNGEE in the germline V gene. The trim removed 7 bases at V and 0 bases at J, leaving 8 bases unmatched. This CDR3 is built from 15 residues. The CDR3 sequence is CASQVGGSSTDTQYF. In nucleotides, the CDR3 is TGTGCCAGCCAAGTGGGGGGGTCGAGCACAGATACGCAGTATTTT.

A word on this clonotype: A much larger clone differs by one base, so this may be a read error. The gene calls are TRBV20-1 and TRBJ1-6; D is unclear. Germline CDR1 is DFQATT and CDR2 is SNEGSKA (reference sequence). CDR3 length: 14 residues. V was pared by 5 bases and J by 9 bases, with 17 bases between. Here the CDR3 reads CSARTDPDSSPLHF. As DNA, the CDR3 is TGCAGTGCTCGGACGGATCCTGATAGTTCACCCCTCCACTTT.

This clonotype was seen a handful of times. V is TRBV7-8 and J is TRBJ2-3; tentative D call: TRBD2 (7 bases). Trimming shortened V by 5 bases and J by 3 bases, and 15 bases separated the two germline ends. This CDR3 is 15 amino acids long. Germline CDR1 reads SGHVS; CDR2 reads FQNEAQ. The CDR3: CASSAARGPTDTQYF. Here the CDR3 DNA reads TGTGCCAGCAGCGCGGCGCGGGGGCCTACAGATACGCAGTATTTT.

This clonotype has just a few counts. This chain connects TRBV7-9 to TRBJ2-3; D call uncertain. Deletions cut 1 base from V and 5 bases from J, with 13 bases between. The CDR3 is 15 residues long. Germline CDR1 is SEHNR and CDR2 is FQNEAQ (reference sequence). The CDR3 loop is CASSLGPTSGDTQYF. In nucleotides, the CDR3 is TGTGCCAGCAGCTTAGGCCCGACGTCGGGAGATACGCAGTATTTT.

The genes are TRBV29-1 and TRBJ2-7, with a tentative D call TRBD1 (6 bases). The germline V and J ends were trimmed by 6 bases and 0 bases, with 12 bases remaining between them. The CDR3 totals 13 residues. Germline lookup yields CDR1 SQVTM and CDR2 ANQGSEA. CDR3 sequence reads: CSVQGNPSYEQYF. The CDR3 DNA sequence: TGCAGCGTCCAGGGGAACCCCTCCTACGAGCAGTACTTC.

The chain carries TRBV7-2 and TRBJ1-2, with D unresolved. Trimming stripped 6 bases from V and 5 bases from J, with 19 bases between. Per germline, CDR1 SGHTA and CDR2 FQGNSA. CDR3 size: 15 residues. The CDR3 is CASRVLEFGRYGYTF. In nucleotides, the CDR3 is TGTGCCAGCAGGGTCCTAGAATTCGGCCGATATGGCTACACCTTC.